Sequencing of this TCR beta chain was carried out in a study of T cells in Graves' hyperthyroidism and ophthalmopathy. The TCR beta CDR3 regions underwent amplification using RNA transcripts as the source. The study used the HTBI primer set for a first-round RT-PCR of the TCR CDR3. Each CDR3 protein gets one entry after TCRdb re-called the multiplex PCR reads with MiXCR. Of a few hundred thousand distinct CDR3 sequences in the sample, around a quarter were seen once. V lost 4 bases and J 0 bases, leaving 7 bases between the germline ends. This CDR3 is 15 amino acids long. CDR1 and CDR2 from the germline V gene are LNHDA and SQIVND (reference sequence). This clonotype has just a few counts.

The sequence was obtained from a man aged 45-65 years with Graves' hyperthyroidism. The chain joins TRBV19 to TRBJ2-6; D remains ambiguous. Sample: blood. Here the CDR3 reads CASSKGHSGANVLTF. In DNA, the CDR3 is TGTGCCAGTAGTAAGGGCCACTCTGGGGCCAACGTCCTGACTTTC.